A single T cell receptor beta chain is shown here with its context. Trimming cost V 11 bases and J 1 base; bases outside gene matches: 10. The CDR3 length is 15 residues. CDR1 SEHNR and CDR2 FQNEAQ come from the germline V gene (reference sequence). The source of the sample is a study of CD8 T cells in Susac syndrome. Random hexamers were used to reverse transcribe roughly 0.45 to 1 ug of RNA. Across 54 Vbeta and 13 Jbeta, immunoSEQ multiplex PCR amplified TCR beta CDR3. TCRdb reanalysed the immunoSEQ multiplex PCR reads using MiXCR and keeps one entry per CDR3 protein. The repertoire consists of fewer than 80,000 distinct CDR3 sequences, with 95% occurring once and the leading ten covering 0.2% to 0.3%.

This chain connects TRBV7-9 to TRBJ2-2, with TRBD2 matching 7 bases. The source is a human donor in good health. The sequenced material came from CD8+ T cells from PBMCs. The CDR3 loop reads CAWYTGGGNTGELFF. The CDR3 bases are TGTGCCTGGTACACCGGCGGGGGGAACACCGGGGAGCTGTTTTTT.